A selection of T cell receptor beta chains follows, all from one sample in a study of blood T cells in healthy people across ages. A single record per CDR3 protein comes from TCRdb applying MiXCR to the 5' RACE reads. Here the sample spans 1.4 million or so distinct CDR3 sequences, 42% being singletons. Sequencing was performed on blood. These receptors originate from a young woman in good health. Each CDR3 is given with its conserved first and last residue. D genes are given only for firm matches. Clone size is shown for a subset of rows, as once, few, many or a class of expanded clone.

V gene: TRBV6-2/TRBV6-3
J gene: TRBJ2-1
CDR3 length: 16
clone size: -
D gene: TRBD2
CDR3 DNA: TGTGCCAGCAGACCCCTTAGCGGGAGGGGGGGCAATGAGCAGTTCTTC
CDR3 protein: CASRPLSGRGGNEQFF

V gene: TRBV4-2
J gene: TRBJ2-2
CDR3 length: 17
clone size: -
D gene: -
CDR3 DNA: TGTGCCAGCAGCCAAGATCCGACTACTCAGAACACCGGGGAGCTGTTTTTT
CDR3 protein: CASSQDPTTQNTGELFF

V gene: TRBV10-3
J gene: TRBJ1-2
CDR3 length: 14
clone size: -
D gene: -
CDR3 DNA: TGTGCCATCAGTGAAAGGGGCATCAACTATGGCTACACCTTC
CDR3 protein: CAISERGINYGYTF

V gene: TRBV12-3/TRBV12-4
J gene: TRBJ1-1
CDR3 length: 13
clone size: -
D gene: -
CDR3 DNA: TGTGCCAGCTTGGTATCTGGGAACACTGAAGCTTTCTTT
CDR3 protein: CASLVSGNTEAFF

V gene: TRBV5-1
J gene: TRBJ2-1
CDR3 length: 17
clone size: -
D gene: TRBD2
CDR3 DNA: TGCGCCAGCGGCTTCCTCCTAAGCGGGGGGACTTACAATGAGCAGTTCTTC
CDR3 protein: CASGFLLSGGTYNEQFF

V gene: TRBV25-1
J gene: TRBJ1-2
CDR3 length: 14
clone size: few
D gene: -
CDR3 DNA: TGTGCCAGCAGTGAGTCCAGGGAAGACTATGGCTACACCTTC
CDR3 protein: CASSESREDYGYTF

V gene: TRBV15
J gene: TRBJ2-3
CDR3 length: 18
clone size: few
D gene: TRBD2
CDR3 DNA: TGTGCCACCAGCAGGGCCCTTAGACTAGCGGGGAGGGCAGATACGCAGTATTTT
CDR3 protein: CATSRALRLAGRADTQYF

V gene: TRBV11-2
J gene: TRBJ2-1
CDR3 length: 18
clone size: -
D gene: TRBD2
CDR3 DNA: TGTGCCAGCAGCTTAGATCGCCCGGGACTAGCGAGTTACAATGAGCAGTTCTTC
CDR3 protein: CASSLDRPGLASYNEQFF

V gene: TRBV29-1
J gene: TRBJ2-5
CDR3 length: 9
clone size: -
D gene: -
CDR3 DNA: TGCAGCGTTGTCAATGAGCAGTACTTC
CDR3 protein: CSVVNEQYF

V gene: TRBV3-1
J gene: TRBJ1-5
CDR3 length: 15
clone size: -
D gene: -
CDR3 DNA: TGTGCCAGCAGCCAAGAGTCGGCGGGCAATCAGCCCCAGCATTTT
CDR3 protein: CASSQESAGNQPQHF

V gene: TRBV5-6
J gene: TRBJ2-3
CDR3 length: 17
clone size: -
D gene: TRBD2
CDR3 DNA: TGTGCCAGCAGCTTGGAAGTAATAGCGGGGAACACAGATACGCAGTATTTT
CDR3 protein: CASSLEVIAGNTDTQYF

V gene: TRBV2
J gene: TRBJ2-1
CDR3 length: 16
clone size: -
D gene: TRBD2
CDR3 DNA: TGTGCCAGCAGTCTGGCCGGGAGGGCCTTGGTAAATGAGCAGTTCTTC
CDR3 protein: CASSLAGRALVNEQFF

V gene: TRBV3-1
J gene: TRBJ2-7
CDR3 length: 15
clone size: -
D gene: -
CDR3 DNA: TGTGCCAGCAGCCAAAGGGTGGAGGGGATCTACGAGCAGTACTTC
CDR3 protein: CASSQRVEGIYEQYF

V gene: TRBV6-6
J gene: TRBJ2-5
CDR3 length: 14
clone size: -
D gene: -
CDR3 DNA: TGTGCCAGCAGTTATCAAGGGGCGGGAGAGACCCAGTACTTC
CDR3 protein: CASSYQGAGETQYF

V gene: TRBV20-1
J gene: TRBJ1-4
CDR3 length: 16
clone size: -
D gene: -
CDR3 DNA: TGCAGTGCTAGGGGGGCCGGCGGTGCAACTAATGAAAAACTGTTTTTT
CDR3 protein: CSARGAGGATNEKLFF

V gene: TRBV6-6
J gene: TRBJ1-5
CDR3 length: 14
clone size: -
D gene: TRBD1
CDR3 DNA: TGTGCCAGCAGTCTCAGGACAGGGCAGGGACCCCAGCATTTT
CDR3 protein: CASSLRTGQGPQHF

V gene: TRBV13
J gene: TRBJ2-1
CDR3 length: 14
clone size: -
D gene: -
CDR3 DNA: TGTGCCAGCAGCCTCGGCAGGTTAATGGCTGAGCAGTTCTTC
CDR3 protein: CASSLGRLMAEQFF

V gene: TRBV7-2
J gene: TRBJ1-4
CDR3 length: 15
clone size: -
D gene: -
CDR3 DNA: TGTGCCAGCAGCTTAATGGGGGGCGCGAGAGAAAAACTGTTTTTT
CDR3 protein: CASSLMGGAREKLFF

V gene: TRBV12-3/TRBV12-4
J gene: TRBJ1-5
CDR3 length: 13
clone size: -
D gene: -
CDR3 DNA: TGTGCCAGCAGTTTGGACAGAGATGGGCCCCAGCATTTT
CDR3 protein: CASSLDRDGPQHF

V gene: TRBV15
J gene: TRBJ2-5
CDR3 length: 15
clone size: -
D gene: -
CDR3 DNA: TGTGCCACCAGCAGAGATCGGCCAGGGGCAGAGACCCAGTACTTC
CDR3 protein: CATSRDRPGAETQYF

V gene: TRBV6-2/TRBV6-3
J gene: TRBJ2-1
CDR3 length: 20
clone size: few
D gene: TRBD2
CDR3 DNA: TGTGCCAGCACTTACCCCGGACTAGCGGGGGGGACGAGCTCCTACAATGAGCAGTTCTTC
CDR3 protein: CASTYPGLAGGTSSYNEQFF

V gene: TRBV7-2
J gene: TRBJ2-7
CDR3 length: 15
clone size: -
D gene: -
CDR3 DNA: TGTGCCAGCAGCTTAGGGCTTCTTACCACCTACGAGCAGTACTTC
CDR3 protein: CASSLGLLTTYEQYF

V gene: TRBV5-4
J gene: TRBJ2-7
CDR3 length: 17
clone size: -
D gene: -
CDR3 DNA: TGTGCCAGCAACAAACCTCAATTGACAGCCTACTCCTACGAGCAGTACTTC
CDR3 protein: CASNKPQLTAYSYEQYF

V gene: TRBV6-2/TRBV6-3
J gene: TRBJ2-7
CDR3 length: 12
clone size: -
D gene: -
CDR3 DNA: TGTGCCAGCAGTTGGACCAACGACGAGCAGTACTTC
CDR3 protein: CASSWTNDEQYF

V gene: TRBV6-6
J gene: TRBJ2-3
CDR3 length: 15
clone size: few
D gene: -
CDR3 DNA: TGTGCCAGCAAACCCCGGACAGGGAGGGCAGATACGCAGTATTTT
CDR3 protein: CASKPRTGRADTQYF

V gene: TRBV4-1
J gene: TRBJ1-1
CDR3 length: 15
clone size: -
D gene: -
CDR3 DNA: TGCACCAGCAGCCAACCTACAGCAATGAACACTGAAGCTTTCTTT
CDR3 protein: CTSSQPTAMNTEAFF

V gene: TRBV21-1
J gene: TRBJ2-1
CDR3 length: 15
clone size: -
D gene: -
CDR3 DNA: TGTGCCAGCAAGGGGACTAGCGGGAAGTACAATGAGCAGTTCTTC
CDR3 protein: CASKGTSGKYNEQFF